This T cell receptor (beta chain) was identified during a study of cytomegalovirus exposure and HLA in healthy donors. The J segment lost 11 bases and the V segment lost 4 bases, leaving 13 bases of the junction unmatched. Germline CDR1 and CDR2: SGHRS and YFSETQ. CDR3 length: 15 amino acids. Study-wide findings and caveats: Relative to equally common others, HLA-associated TCR beta chains showed greater clonal expansion in a later analysis. In vitro experiments confirmed that three CMV-associated chains were specific for CMV antigens.

In the PCR, 60 Vbeta and 13 Jbeta primers were used. Generated by immunoSEQ multiplex PCR, the TCRdb table keeps only in-frame clones and is missing some. This sample carries some 170,000 clones, about four fifths of them seen once, and the ten largest clones take around 4.7%. Worth noting for this clone: The antigen is not known.

The J gene is TRBJ1-1, the V gene TRBV5-1; 11 nucleotides align to TRBD1. Input material: PBMCs. This receptor was taken from a woman between 18 and 30 years old in good health and CMV-seropositive. The CDR3 protein is CASSPARTGGVWAFF. In DNA form, the CDR3 reads TGCGCCAGCAGCCCCGCTCGGACAGGGGGCGTTTGGGCTTTCTTT. Full variable domain (outside the CDR3, taken from reference TRBV5-1 and TRBJ1-1): KAGVTQTPRYLIKTRGQQVTLSCSPISGHRSVSWYQQTPGQGLQFLFEYFSETQRNKGNFPGRFSGRQFSNSRSEMNVSTLELGDSALYLCASSPARTGGVWAFFGQGTRLTVV.